A single TCR beta chain is shown here with its context. The antigen is unknown. This sample is part of a study of CD8 T cells in ankylosing spondylitis. Overall study results and limits: Characteristic, it appeared, of ankylosing spondylitis blood was a TCR beta motif of 7 or 8 highly homologous variants.

Preparation of TCR beta libraries was done by quantitative 5'-RACE with molecular barcodes. TCRdb fed the 5' RACE reads into MiXCR, producing one record per CDR3 protein. The sample has hundreds of thousands of distinct CDR3 sequences, over 30% seen once. Germline CDR1 is SQVTM and CDR2 is ANQGSEA. This CDR3 comprises 16 residues. The ends were cut back, 0 bases at V and 5 bases at J, with 19 bases in the middle. Sequenced input: blood, either unsorted or a sorted T cell fraction (not recorded which). This chain uses TRBV29-1 with TRBJ2-5, with a possible D match to TRBD1 (5 bases). The origin of this receptor is a male donor with ankylosing spondylitis or in good health (not recorded which). The CDR3 here is CSVEDTSRAPKETQYF. CDR3 coding DNA: TGCAGCGTTGAAGATACCTCCAGGGCTCCTAAGGAGACCCAGTACTTC.